A single sample gave rise to the 16 T cell receptor beta chains below, sequenced in a study of T cell responses to AZD1222 COVID-19 vaccine. Method: immunoSEQ multiplex PCR; TCRdb's copy keeps in-frame clones and lacks some. Of about 160,000 clones detected, about 92% appear once; the ten largest clones hold over 0.7%. Here the sequenced sample was peripheral blood, taken on day 0 of AZD1222 vaccination. The receptors were gathered from an adult in good health.

The chain carries TRBV7-2 and TRBJ1-3, with a tentative D call TRBD1 (6 bases). V was clipped by 1 base and J by 4 bases, with 14 bases between them. CDR1 is SGHTA, CDR2 FQGNSA, per germline. This CDR3 spans 16 amino acids. In nucleotides, the CDR3 is TGTGCCAGCAGCTTAGGGTCCGAGGGGACAGGAAACACCATATATTTT. Amino acids: CASSLGSEGTGNTIYF.

V usage is TRBV9 and J usage is TRBJ2-2, with D perhaps being TRBD1 or TRBD2 (5 bases each). This CDR3 has 16 residues. Per germline, CDR1 SGDLS and CDR2 YYNGEE. The V end lost 0 bases, the J end lost 2 bases, and 11 bases lay between the germline ends. CDR3: CASSVVGRPNTGELFF. The DNA for the CDR3 is TGTGCCAGCAGCGTAGTGGGACGGCCTAACACCGGGGAGCTGTTTTTT.

The V and J genes are TRBV6-5 and TRBJ2-7, with 7 bases aligning to TRBD2. The V segment lost 7 bases and the J segment 3 bases; nucleotides outside the gene matches: 12. The germline CDR1 and CDR2 sequences are MNHEY and SVGAGI. This CDR3 is 15 amino acids long. This chain's CDR3 is CASIPRGGAFYEQYF. The CDR3 bases are TGTGCCAGCATTCCCCGCGGGGGAGCCTTCTACGAGCAGTACTTC.

V is TRBV18 and J is TRBJ1-1; D gene uncertain. The CDR3 has 15 amino acids. Germline V CDR1 and CDR2: KGHSH, LQKENI. Trimming took 2 bases from V and 1 from J, leaving 11 bases between them. In DNA form, the CDR3 reads TGTGCCAGCTCACCATACCAACAGCCGAACACTGAAGCTTTCTTT. It encodes CASSPYQQPNTEAFF.

The chain employs TRBV6-5 and TRBJ1-3; D ambiguous. The CDR3 is 14 residues long. The V and J ends lost 4 bases and 0 bases respectively, with 7 bases between them. Germline CDR1 reads MNHEY; CDR2 reads SVGAGI. The CDR3 DNA sequence: TGTGCCAGCAGTTTCCTGGGCTCTGGAAACACCATATATTTT. It translates to CASSFLGSGNTIYF.

The gene calls are TRBV9 and TRBJ2-1; a weak D match, TRBD2 (5 bases). V lost 3 bases and J lost 0, with 16 bases in between. Germline V gene sequence: CDR1 SGDLS, CDR2 YYNGEE. The length of the CDR3 is 17 residues. CDR3: CASSAGSDPSSYNEQFF. The CDR3 DNA follows: TGTGCCAGCAGCGCGGGGTCCGACCCTAGCTCCTACAATGAGCAGTTCTTC.

This rearrangement joins TRBV5-6 to TRBJ1-4, with 8 positions matching TRBD1. CDR3 size: 15 residues. CDR1 is SGHDT, CDR2 YYEEEE, per germline. V shed 3 bases and J 2 bases; nucleotides not matched to a gene: 3. Here the CDR3 DNA reads TGTGCCAGCAGCTCCAGGGACAGGACTAATGAAAAACTGTTTTTT. Translating gives CASSSRDRTNEKLFF.

This chain joins TRBV7-8 and TRBJ1-5; the D is unclear. V was pared by 8 bases and J by 6 bases, with 14 bases between. Germline values: CDR1 SGHVS, CDR2 FQNEAQ. The CDR3 has 13 residues. This CDR3 reads CASATQEIQPQHF. The CDR3 DNA follows: TGTGCCAGCGCCACCCAGGAGATTCAGCCCCAGCATTTT.

This clone was seen once. The chain has TRBV20-1 and TRBJ2-7; TRBD1 is a possible D gene (5 bases). The germline V gene has CDR1 DFQATT and CDR2 SNEGSKA (reference sequence). The CDR3 runs 11 residues. The CDR3 sequence is CSVQGTYEQYF. The CDR3 DNA reads as TGCAGCGTCCAGGGAACCTACGAGCAGTACTTC.

This rearrangement joins TRBV2 to TRBJ1-2; maybe TRBD1 (6 bases). The germline V gene has CDR1 SNHLY and CDR2 FYNNEI. V lost 3 bases and J 5 bases, leaving 10 bases between the germline ends. The CDR3 is 13 amino acids. The CDR3 nucleotides are TGTGCCAGCAGTGATGGGGGGCCTTATGGCTACACCTTC. Translating gives CASSDGGPYGYTF. Full variable domain (outside the CDR3, taken from reference TRBV2 and TRBJ1-2): EPEVTQTPSHQVTQMGQEVILRCVPISNHLYFYWYRQILGQKVEFLVSFYNNEISEKSEIFDDQFSVERPDGSNFTLKIRSTKLEDSAMYFCASSDGGPYGYTFGSGTRLTVV.

The chain is built from TRBV24-1 and TRBJ2-5; the D gene is possibly TRBD1 (6 bases). V lost 1 base, J lost 2 bases, and 13 bases lay in between. Germline V gives CDR1 KGHDR, CDR2 SFDVKD. CDR3 length: 16 amino acids. Here the CDR3 reads CATSDFRSGVQETQYF. The CDR3 bases are TGTGCCACCAGTGATTTCCGATCAGGGGTACAAGAGACCCAGTACTTC.

DNA for the CDR3: TGTGCCAGCAGTTCCTTGGGAGGAAAGTTTGAAAAACTGTTTTTT. Translating gives CASSSLGGKFEKLFF. This rearrangement joins TRBV28 to TRBJ1-4, with no clear D. Trimming removed 4 bases from V and 7 bases from J, with 16 bases in between. The length of the CDR3 is 15 residues. CDR1 and CDR2 from the germline V gene are MDHEN and SYDVKM.

This chain connects TRBV19 to TRBJ1-6; 10 bases are shared with TRBD1. This CDR3 comprises 18 residues. The V and J ends lost 3 bases and 1 base, in that order; junction bases with no gene match: 6. Germline V lookup: CDR1 LNHDA, CDR2 SQIVND (reference sequence). CDR3 nucleotides: TGTGCCAGTAGTATGGGACAGGGGAAAGCATCCTATAATTCACCCCTCCACTTT. It is translated as CASSMGQGKASYNSPLHF.

The sample holds one count of this clone. The chain has TRBV30 and TRBJ1-2; no reliable D call. The CDR3 runs to 13 residues. The V gene's germline CDR1 is GTSNPN and CDR2 SVGIG (reference sequence). Trimming took 4 bases from V and 6 from J, leaving 15 bases between them. The CDR3 DNA is TGTGCCTGGATTCGGCAGGTCGGAGATGGCTACACCTTC. This encodes CAWIRQVGDGYTF.

This sequence joins TRBV12-3 or TRBV12-4 and TRBJ1-6, with unresolved D. The CDR3 consists of 12 residues. Between the trimmed V and J ends, which lost 3 bases and 10 bases, there was a span of 7 bases. CDR3 bases: TGTGCCAGCAGTTTCAGTCCCTCACCCCTCCACTTT. Amino acids: CASSFSPSPLHF.

The chain is built from TRBV3-1 (or the pseudogene TRBV3-2) and TRBJ2-3; possible D gene TRBD2, 7 bases. V was cut by 5 bases and J by 4 bases, with 16 bases left in between. Germline V gives CDR1 LGHDT, CDR2 YNNKEL (reference sequence). This CDR3 region has 15 residues. The CDR3 reads CASSAGGGGSDTQYF. CDR3 in DNA: TGTGCCAGCAGCGCCGGGGGCGGGGGTTCAGATACGCAGTATTTT.